Following are 28 T cell receptor beta chains from one sample sequenced in a study of identical twins. A single record per CDR3 protein comes from TCRdb applying MiXCR to the 5' RACE reads. The sample carries 150,000 or so distinct CDR3 sequences, under 4.5% recorded once. Sequenced: memory T cells sorted from blood. The receptors come from a young man in good health.

Ten or more counts support this clonotype. This sequence joins TRBV7-9 and TRBJ1-1; no clear D. This CDR3 has 12 residues. The germline V and J ends were trimmed by 7 bases and 11 bases, with 17 bases remaining between them. In germline, CDR1 is SEHNR, CDR2 FQNEAQ (reference sequence). The CDR3 bases are TGTGCCAGCACTCCAACGACCTCGGCGGCTTTCTTT. Its protein product is CASTPTTSAAFF.

The sample holds many counts of this clonotype. At one end, the junction sequence differs from germline, possibly due to a read error. V usage is TRBV20-1 and J usage is TRBJ2-4; 8 bases line up with TRBD1. The CDR3 loop spans 11 amino acids. In germline, CDR1 is DFQATT, CDR2 SNEGSKA (reference sequence). The CDR3 reads CSARDQGASSF. DNA of the CDR3: TGCAGTGCTAGAGATCAGGGGGCGAGCTCATTC.

This clonotype has ten or more counts. The chain uses TRBV12-3 or TRBV12-4 and TRBJ2-7; D uncertain. The V end was cut by 7 bases, the J end by 0 bases, with 19 bases between. CDR3 size: 16 residues. In DNA, the CDR3 is TGTGCCAGCACCACATCTCGGGCCGAACTCTCCTACGAGCAGTACTTC. It yields the protein CASTTSRAELSYEQYF.

This clonotype was detected ten times or more. The V and J genes are TRBV12-3 or TRBV12-4 and TRBJ2-3; D gene unclear. The ends were cut back, 5 bases at V and 2 bases at J, with 5 bases in the middle. The length of the CDR3 is 12 residues. CDR3 sequence: CASSQTTDTQYF. The CDR3 DNA reads as TGTGCCAGCAGTCAAACCACAGATACGCAGTATTTT.

This clonotype was found many times. This sequence joins TRBV15 and TRBJ2-3; D uncertain. The CDR3 contains 14 residues. V was clipped by 6 bases and J by 0 bases, with 10 bases between them. Germline-derived CDR1 and CDR2 are LNHNV and YYDKDF (reference sequence). DNA of the CDR3: TGTGCCACCAGTCGTGGTTCTAGCACAGATACGCAGTATTTT. Translating it yields CATSRGSSTDTQYF.

This clonotype was detected many times. An end of the junction does not agree with germline; a read error may underlie this. The chain is built from TRBV11-3 and TRBJ2-5; D gene uncertain. CDR3 size: 10 residues. Germline-derived CDR1 and CDR2 are SGHNT and YENEEA. The CDR3 DNA follows: TGTGCCAGCAGCGTAGAGACCCAGTACTTC. This sequence encodes CASSVETQYF.

This clonotype was counted many times. The chain employs TRBV27 and TRBJ2-2; no clear D gene. Trimming took 3 bases from V and 7 from J, leaving 9 bases between them. Per the germline V gene, CDR1 is MNHEY and CDR2 is SMNVEV (reference sequence). The CDR3 sequence is 13 residues long. The CDR3 is CASSFNGVGELFF. The CDR3, as DNA: TGTGCCAGCAGTTTTAACGGAGTCGGGGAGCTGTTTTTT.

This clonotype was counted at least ten times. The genes are TRBV20-1 and TRBJ1-2; D gene ambiguous. CDR3 size: 12 residues. Germline V gene sequence: CDR1 DFQATT, CDR2 SNEGSKA (reference sequence). V was trimmed by 0 bases and J by 5 bases, leaving 7 bases between them. As DNA, the CDR3 is TGCAGTGCTAGAGAAAATGGGTATGGCTACACCTTC. It translates to CSARENGYGYTF.

Many counts were recorded for this clonotype. The rearrangement uses TRBV19 and TRBJ1-4; TRBD1 might be the D (6 bases). The CDR3 loop spans 14 amino acids. V was pared by 9 bases and J by 0 bases, with 11 bases between. Germline V gene sequence: CDR1 LNHDA, CDR2 SQIVND (reference sequence). CDR3 sequence (DNA): TGTGCCAGCGCAGGGACAACAACTAATGAAAAACTGTTTTTT. Amino acid sequence: CASAGTTTNEKLFF.

This clonotype was recorded many times. J is TRBJ1-2 and V is TRBV7-2, with a possible D match to TRBD1 (5 bases). The CDR3 length is 13 residues. Per germline, CDR1 SGHTA and CDR2 FQGNSA. V lost 5 bases and J 8 bases, leaving 15 bases between the germline ends. The CDR3 sequence: CASSPGGRDGYTF. The CDR3 bases are TGTGCCAGCAGCCCCGGGGGAAGGGACGGCTACACCTTC. Based on the CDR3 plus reference TRBV7-2 and TRBJ1-2, the full variable domain is GAGVSQSPSNKVTEKGKDVELRCDPISGHTALYWYRQSLGQGLEFLIYFQGNSAPDKSGLPSDRFSAERTGGSVSTLTIQRTQQEDSAVYLCASSPGGRDGYTFGSGTRLTVV.

This clonotype was counted at least ten times. The chain is built from TRBV5-1 and TRBJ2-5; 7 bases align to TRBD1. The V segment lost 1 base and the J segment 1 base; nucleotides outside the gene matches: 4. Looked up from germline, CDR1 is SGHRS and CDR2 is YFSETQ. The CDR3 is made up of 15 amino acids. In DNA form, the CDR3 reads TGCGCCAGCAGCTTGTTGGGACAGCTCCAAGAGACCCAGTACTTC. This encodes CASSLLGQLQETQYF. Full variable domain (missing parts from reference TRBV5-1 and TRBJ2-5): KAGVTQTPRYLIKTRGQQVTLSCSPISGHRSVSWYQQTPGQGLQFLFEYFSETQRNKGNFPGRFSGRQFSNSRSEMNVSTLELGDSALYLCASSLLGQLQETQYFGPGTRLLVL.

J is TRBJ2-2 and V is TRBV5-5; 12 bases line up with TRBD2. J gave up 4 bases and V 4 bases, and 5 bases lay outside the gene matches. Germline V gene lookup returns CDR1 SGHKS and CDR2 YYEKEE (reference sequence). The CDR3 has 16 residues. The CDR3, as DNA: TGTGCCAGCAGCCGCACTAGCGGGAGGTCCACCGGGGAGCTGTTTTTT. Encoded protein: CASSRTSGRSTGELFF.

The table lists this clonotype with many counts. The chain carries TRBV27 and TRBJ1-1; D is uncertain. V was pared by 1 base and J by 3 bases, with 6 bases between. The germline CDR1 and CDR2 sequences are MNHEY and SMNVEV (reference sequence). The CDR3 length is 13 residues. The CDR3 region has the DNA TGTGCCAGCAGTTTATTAAGGGACACTGAAGCTTTCTTT. The encoded protein is CASSLLRDTEAFF.

The sample holds many counts of this clonotype. The rearrangement joins TRBV18 to TRBJ2-3; TRBD1 aligns across 10 bases. Germline V CDR1 and CDR2: KGHSH, LQKENI. Trimming removed 6 bases from V and 2 bases from J; junction bases left unmatched: 8. The length of the CDR3 is 16 residues. CDR3 in DNA: TGTGCCAGCTCCCATCGACAGGGGGCCCTCACAGATACGCAGTATTTT. It yields the protein CASSHRQGALTDTQYF.

Points on this clonotype: A clone one base away is much larger, so this may be a read error. No conserved phenylalanine or tryptophan is present at the end of the CDR3, so a read error is the likely explanation. The V and J genes are TRBV20-1 and TRBJ1-1, with TRBD1 matching 7 bases. The CDR3 extends over 12 amino acids. V was pared by 7 bases and J by 2 bases, with 4 bases of the junction left unmatched. Germline CDR1 and CDR2: DFQATT and SNEGSKA (reference sequence). In DNA, the CDR3 is TGCAGTGTAAGGGACAGCAACACTGAAGCTTTCTGT. It is translated as CSVRDSNTEAFC.

In its sample, this clonotype was seen many times. The gene calls are TRBV7-6 and TRBJ2-7; TRBD1 matches 8 bases. CDR3 length: 16 residues. CDR1 SGHVS and CDR2 FNYEAQ come from the germline V gene. V gave up 6 bases and J gave up 6 bases; unmatched junction bases: 16. This CDR3 reads CASSQPPRTGPSEQYF. The CDR3 DNA follows: TGTGCCAGCAGTCAACCTCCGCGGACAGGGCCATCCGAGCAGTACTTC.

This clonotype was counted ten times or more. The chain uses TRBV12-5 and TRBJ2-1; 7 nucleotides match TRBD2. Trimming at V came to 1 base and at J to 8 bases, leaving 2 bases not matched to a gene. Germline CDR1 LGHNT, CDR2 FRNRAP. The CDR3 extends over 13 amino acids. The CDR3 spells CASGLASGHEQFF. The CDR3 DNA reads as TGTGCTAGTGGTTTGGCTAGCGGACATGAGCAGTTCTTC.

This chain connects TRBV2 to TRBJ2-3; D unclear. The CDR3 consists of 13 residues. Germline lookup yields CDR1 SNHLY and CDR2 FYNNEI. Trimming shortened V by 6 bases and J by 2 bases, and 9 bases separated the two germline ends. The CDR3 protein is CASRNDHTDTQYF. CDR3 DNA sequence: TGTGCCAGCAGGAACGACCACACAGATACGCAGTATTTT.

There are many counts of this clonotype. This sequence joins TRBV5-1 and TRBJ2-3, with D possibly matching TRBD2 (5 bases). The CDR3 runs 15 residues. V gave up 3 bases and J gave up 2 bases, with 13 bases separating them. Germline CDR1 and CDR2: SGHRS and YFSETQ. Here the CDR3 DNA reads TGCGCCAGCAGCTCGTCGGCGGGTAACACAGATACGCAGTATTTT. Protein product: CASSSSAGNTDTQYF. The full variable domain, with the rest looked up from reference TRBV5-1 and TRBJ2-3, is KAGVTQTPRYLIKTRGQQVTLSCSPISGHRSVSWYQQTPGQGLQFLFEYFSETQRNKGNFPGRFSGRQFSNSRSEMNVSTLELGDSALYLCASSSSAGNTDTQYFGPGTRLTVL.

The table lists this clonotype with many counts. The V and J genes are TRBV29-1 and TRBJ1-1; possibly TRBD1 for D (6 bases). The germline CDR1 and CDR2 sequences are SQVTM and ANQGSEA. The germline V and J ends were trimmed by 6 bases and 0 bases, with 14 bases remaining between them. CDR3 length: 14 amino acids. The CDR3, as DNA: TGCAGCGTCGAACCGACAGGAATGAACACTGAAGCTTTCTTT. This translates into CSVEPTGMNTEAFF.

This clonotype occurred many times. The chain is built from TRBV12-3 or TRBV12-4 and TRBJ2-1, with D possibly TRBD2 on 6 matching bases. The CDR3 has 16 residues. Deletions cut 6 bases from V and 10 bases from J, with 25 bases between. The CDR3 loop is CASSLYPLSGREEQFF. CDR3 bases: TGTGCCAGCAGCCTATACCCTTTATCGGGGCGGGAAGAGCAGTTCTTC.

Ten or more counts support this clonotype. This rearrangement joins TRBV12-3 or TRBV12-4 to TRBJ2-1; 9 bases fit TRBD2. This CDR3 is 15 amino acids long. V trimming: 7 bases; J trimming: 3 bases; junction bases outside the gene matches: 7. The CDR3 protein is CASTPGLARYNEQFF. The DNA of the CDR3 is TGTGCCAGCACCCCCGGACTAGCGCGCTACAATGAGCAGTTCTTC.

This clonotype was counted many times. The chain uses TRBV7-8 and TRBJ2-1; D tentatively fits TRBD1 or TRBD2 (5 bases each). V dropped 0 bases and J dropped 5 bases, with 8 bases sitting between them. The germline CDR1 and CDR2 sequences are SGHVS and FQNEAQ. CDR3 length equals 14 residues. This CDR3 reads CASSLAGTNNEQFF. The CDR3, as DNA: TGTGCCAGCAGCTTAGCGGGGACGAACAATGAGCAGTTCTTC.

This clonotype was recorded many times. This chain joins TRBV7-9 and TRBJ2-1, with 9 bases identical to TRBD1. Germline CDR1 and CDR2: SEHNR and FQNEAQ (reference sequence). J gave up 5 bases and V 5 bases, and 1 base lay outside the gene matches. This CDR3 is built from 13 residues. CDR3 DNA: TGTGCCAGCAGCCGGGACAGGGACAATGAGCAGTTCTTC. Translating it yields CASSRDRDNEQFF.

Many counts were recorded for this clonotype. This rearrangement joins TRBV28 to TRBJ2-7; 10 nucleotides agree with TRBD2. CDR3 length equals 13 residues. Germline V gene data show CDR1 as MDHEN and CDR2 as SYDVKM. V lost 10 bases to trimming and J lost 3 bases; unmatched junction nucleotides: 6. CDR3 residues: CATQTSGFYEQYF. CDR3 in DNA: TGTGCCACCCAGACTAGCGGGTTCTACGAGCAGTACTTC.

There are many counts of this clonotype. The chain has TRBV28 and TRBJ2-5; 13 bases fit TRBD2. CDR3 length: 17 amino acids. Unmatched junction bases numbered 12, after V lost 6 bases and J lost 5 bases. Germline V CDR1 and CDR2: MDHEN, SYDVKM. The CDR3 DNA is TGTGCCAGCAGCCCCGCCGGGACTAGCGGGAATTGGGAGACCCAGTACTTC. Translated: CASSPAGTSGNWETQYF.

This clonotype was counted ten times or more. The genes are TRBV12-3 or TRBV12-4 and TRBJ2-5; TRBD2 aligns across 10 bases. V dropped 3 bases and J dropped 2; count of bases not matched to a gene: 9. The CDR3 has 17 residues. Here the CDR3 reads CASSFTRSGRGQETQYF. CDR3 nucleotide sequence: TGTGCCAGCAGTTTTACCCGGAGCGGGAGGGGACAAGAGACCCAGTACTTC.

This clonotype was observed many times. CDR3 nucleotides: TGCGCCAGCAGCCCCAGCGGGAGTAGGGCCGGGGAGCTGTTTTTT. Translated, it gives CASSPSGSRAGELFF. This sequence joins TRBV5-1 and TRBJ2-2; 8 nucleotides line up with TRBD2. Trimming removed 4 bases from V and 6 bases from J; junction bases left unmatched: 8. CDR3 size: 15 residues. Germline CDR1 is SGHRS and CDR2 is YFSETQ. Supplemented by reference TRBV5-1 and TRBJ2-2, the full variable domain reads KAGVTQTPRYLIKTRGQQVTLSCSPISGHRSVSWYQQTPGQGLQFLFEYFSETQRNKGNFPGRFSGRQFSNSRSEMNVSTLELGDSALYLCASSPSGSRAGELFFGEGSRLTVL.